These T cell receptor beta chains were read from a single sample in a study of CD8+ T cells in alopecia areata. TCRdb keeps only in-frame clones here, not all; method: immunoSEQ multiplex PCR. The repertoire has roughly 250,000 clones, 50% to 75% of them found once; the top ten carry more than 0.85%. Source: CD4+ T cells sorted from blood, taken at roughly week 53, from a patient treated with tofacitinib. The receptors originated from a human donor with alopecia areata. Each CDR3 is given with its conserved first and last residue. D genes are given only for firm matches. A row's size may be missing; if present it is once, few, many or a size class.

size: once
V: TRBV13
D: NA
J: TRBJ1-1
DNA: TGTGCCAGCAGCCCAATGGGGCGGCCCCTTGAAGCTTTCTTT
CDR3: CASSPMGRPLEAFF

size: few
V: TRBV5-1
D: NA
J: TRBJ2-3
DNA: TGCGCCAGCAGACCCGGGACAAGTAGCACAGATACGCAGTATTTT
CDR3: CASRPGTSSTDTQYF

size: few
V: TRBV30
D: NA
J: TRBJ1-3
DNA: TGTGCCTGGACCCCTCGTGGTCAGAAGTTCTCTGGAAACACCATATATTTT
CDR3: CAWTPRGQKFSGNTIYF

size: few
V: TRBV6-6
D: NA
J: TRBJ1-1
DNA: TGTGCCAGCAGCTCGAATCGAAACACTGAAGCTTTCTTT
CDR3: CASSSNRNTEAFF

size: NA
V: TRBV7-9
D: NA
J: TRBJ1-2
DNA: TGTGCCAGCAGCTTAGACGCCGGCTACACCTTC
CDR3: CASSLDAGYTF

size: NA
V: TRBV4-3
D: NA
J: TRBJ2-4
DNA: TGCGCCAGCAGCCAATCCGGGGTCGCCAAAAACATTCAGTACTTC
CDR3: CASSQSGVAKNIQYF

size: NA
V: TRBV4-2
D: TRBD1
J: TRBJ2-7
DNA: TGTGCCAGCAGCCCAGGGACAGGGGGCTACGAGCAGTACTTC
CDR3: CASSPGTGGYEQYF

size: NA
V: TRBV30
D: TRBD1
J: TRBJ2-3
DNA: TGTGCCTGGAGAGTACTAGACAGGGTCTCAGATACGCAGTATTTT
CDR3: CAWRVLDRVSDTQYF

size: NA
V: TRBV5-1
D: TRBD1
J: TRBJ2-7
DNA: TGCGCCAGCAGCTTGCGGACAGGGGGGACCTACGAGCAGTACTTC
CDR3: CASSLRTGGTYEQYF

size: NA
V: TRBV29-1
D: TRBD1
J: TRBJ2-7
DNA: TGCAGCGTTGGGACAGGCAACTACGAGCAGTACTTC
CDR3: CSVGTGNYEQYF

size: NA
V: TRBV29-1
D: NA
J: TRBJ1-4
DNA: TGCAGCGTTGGAGCGAGAGGTGAAAAACTGTTTTTT
CDR3: CSVGARGEKLFF

size: NA
V: TRBV9
D: TRBD1
J: TRBJ1-1
DNA: TGTGCCAGCAGCCCACAGGGGACCCACGGAGTAGCTTTCTTT
CDR3: CASSPQGTHGVAFF

size: NA
V: TRBV10-3
D: NA
J: TRBJ1-3
DNA: TGTGCCATCAGTAACGGGGCGAACTCTGGAAACACCATATATTTT
CDR3: CAISNGANSGNTIYF

size: NA
V: TRBV29-1
D: NA
J: TRBJ1-3
DNA: TGCAGCGTTGGTGCGGGGACTGCGGGGATGAGGAACACCATATATTTT
CDR3: CSVGAGTAGMRNTIYF

size: NA
V: TRBV4-2
D: NA
J: TRBJ2-1
DNA: TGTGCCAGCAGCCAAGATTTTGGCGGGTCCTGGAATGAGCAGTTCTTC
CDR3: CASSQDFGGSWNEQFF

size: NA
V: TRBV25-1
D: NA
J: TRBJ2-1
DNA: TGTGCCAGCAGTGCACACCGGGACAACTCCTACAATGAGCAGTTCTTC
CDR3: CASSAHRDNSYNEQFF

size: few
V: TRBV27
D: NA
J: TRBJ2-4
DNA: TGTGCCAGCAGTTTGAGCGGAGTCCTAGCCAAAAACATTCAGTACTTC
CDR3: CASSLSGVLAKNIQYF

size: NA
V: TRBV5-6
D: NA
J: TRBJ1-2
DNA: TGTGCCAGCAACCGACAGGATATAACGCGTGGCTACACCTTC
CDR3: CASNRQDITRGYTF

size: NA
V: TRBV30
D: TRBD1
J: TRBJ2-7
DNA: TGTGCCTGGAGTGTAGGACAGGCCTACGAGCAGTACTTC
CDR3: CAWSVGQAYEQYF

size: few
V: TRBV7-2
D: NA
J: TRBJ2-3
DNA: TGTGCCAGCAGCCCCGGACAGCGTACAGATACGCAGTATTTT
CDR3: CASSPGQRTDTQYF

size: few
V: TRBV6-5
D: NA
J: TRBJ1-1
DNA: TGTGCCAGCAGTAAACGACTGGGGAGGGCTGAAGCTTTCTTT
CDR3: CASSKRLGRAEAFF

size: NA
V: TRBV11-2
D: TRBD2
J: TRBJ2-3
DNA: TGTGCCAGCAGCTTCGCGCGGGGGGGCACAGATACGCAGTATTTT
CDR3: CASSFARGGTDTQYF

size: few
V: TRBV5-1
D: TRBD2
J: TRBJ2-1
DNA: TGCGCCAGCAGCTTTAGCGGGGGGGCCTACAATGAGCAGTTCTTC
CDR3: CASSFSGGAYNEQFF

size: few
V: TRBV9
D: NA
J: TRBJ2-2
DNA: TGTGCCAGCAGCGTAGCGACCGCCGGGGAGCTGTTTTTT
CDR3: CASSVATAGELFF

size: NA
V: TRBV6-5
D: NA
J: TRBJ1-2
DNA: TGTGCCAGCAGCTCTCTGGTCAATCCATGGAGGGGCTACACCTTC
CDR3: CASSSLVNPWRGYTF

size: NA
V: TRBV20-1
D: NA
J: TRBJ2-1
DNA: TGCAGTGCTAAGCGCAATGAGCAGTTCTTC
CDR3: CSAKRNEQFF

size: NA
V: TRBV7-6
D: NA
J: TRBJ1-5
DNA: TGTGCCAGCAGCCCACGCCTAGATCGGAGCAATCAGCCCCAGCATTTT
CDR3: CASSPRLDRSNQPQHF

size: few
V: TRBV6-5
D: TRBD1
J: TRBJ1-2
DNA: TGTGCCAGCAGTTGGGGACAGGGAGGTTATGGCTACACCTTC
CDR3: CASSWGQGGYGYTF

size: NA
V: TRBV29-1
D: TRBD1
J: TRBJ1-1
DNA: TGCAGCGTTGAGGGACAGTTTCTAACTGAAGCTTTCTTT
CDR3: CSVEGQFLTEAFF

size: once
V: TRBV4-2
D: TRBD1
J: TRBJ1-5
DNA: TGTGCCAGCAGCCAAGATCTTACAGGGGACCATCAGCCCCAGCATTTT
CDR3: CASSQDLTGDHQPQHF

size: few
V: TRBV30
D: NA
J: TRBJ1-2
DNA: TGTGCCTGGGGAGGGTTCGGTAACTATGGCTACACCTTC
CDR3: CAWGGFGNYGYTF

size: NA
V: TRBV5-1
D: NA
J: TRBJ2-3
DNA: TGCGCCAGCAGCGAGGGGGGAAGGACAGATACGCAGTATTTT
CDR3: CASSEGGRTDTQYF

size: few
V: TRBV7-3
D: NA
J: TRBJ1-1
DNA: TGTGCCAGCAGATTCGGACCGGACACTGAAGCTTTCTTT
CDR3: CASRFGPDTEAFF

size: NA
V: TRBV4-1
D: TRBD1
J: TRBJ1-6
DNA: TGCGCCAGCAGCCGGGACAGGAATTCACCCCTCCACTTT
CDR3: CASSRDRNSPLHF

size: few
V: TRBV5-6
D: NA
J: TRBJ2-5
DNA: TGTGCCAGCAGCTTGGGGTGGGATCGCGGGGAGCAGTACTTC
CDR3: CASSLGWDRGEQYF

size: few
V: TRBV5-1
D: NA
J: TRBJ2-1
DNA: TGCGCCAGCAGCTTGAGTCCGTTCTCCGGGCAGGAGCAGTTCTTC
CDR3: CASSLSPFSGQEQFF

size: NA
V: TRBV30
D: NA
J: TRBJ1-1
DNA: TGTGCCTGGAGTAGAGGGGCGAACACTGAAGCTTTCTTT
CDR3: CAWSRGANTEAFF

size: NA
V: TRBV6-1
D: NA
J: TRBJ2-1
DNA: TGTGCCAGCAGTGAAGCGCTCTGGGTCGAGCAGTTCTTC
CDR3: CASSEALWVEQFF

size: few
V: TRBV7-2
D: NA
J: TRBJ1-3
DNA: TGTGCCAGCAGCTTGGGTTCTGGAAACACCATATATTTT
CDR3: CASSLGSGNTIYF

size: NA
V: TRBV5-1
D: NA
J: TRBJ2-2
DNA: TGCGCCAGCTCCAGGGTGGTCACCGGGGAGCTGTTTTTT
CDR3: CASSRVVTGELFF

size: few
V: TRBV7-9
D: NA
J: TRBJ2-5
DNA: TGTGCCAGCAGCTTAGCTGGGTTGGAGACCCAGTACTTC
CDR3: CASSLAGLETQYF

size: NA
V: TRBV29-1
D: NA
J: TRBJ1-2
DNA: TGCAGCGTTTTTGAGGTCCATGGCTACACCTTC
CDR3: CSVFEVHGYTF

size: NA
V: TRBV27
D: NA
J: TRBJ2-7
DNA: TGTGCCAGCAGTTTAAGGCGCAGGGTCGGCGAGCAGTACTTC
CDR3: CASSLRRRVGEQYF

size: NA
V: TRBV5-1
D: TRBD2
J: TRBJ2-7
DNA: TGCGCCAGCAGCAGGGAGGGTACGTACGAGCAGTACTTC
CDR3: CASSREGTYEQYF

size: NA
V: TRBV29-1
D: NA
J: TRBJ2-5
DNA: TGCAGCGTTCGTCTCACTACACAAGAGACCCAGTACTTC
CDR3: CSVRLTTQETQYF

size: once
V: TRBV9
D: NA
J: TRBJ2-3
DNA: TGTGCCAGCAGCGTAACGGGGTTGACAGATACGCAGTATTTT
CDR3: CASSVTGLTDTQYF

size: NA
V: TRBV4-3
D: NA
J: TRBJ2-2
DNA: TGCGCCAGCAGCTCCAACTGGGCGGGGAGCGCCGGGGAGCTGTTTTTT
CDR3: CASSSNWAGSAGELFF

size: once
V: TRBV2
D: TRBD1
J: TRBJ1-5
DNA: TGTGCCAGCAGGACAGGGGAACAGCCCCAGCATTTT
CDR3: CASRTGEQPQHF

size: NA
V: TRBV15
D: NA
J: TRBJ2-2
DNA: TGTGCCACCAGCAGCCTAACCACCGGGGAGCTGTTTTTT
CDR3: CATSSLTTGELFF

size: NA
V: TRBV30
D: NA
J: TRBJ1-3
DNA: TGTGCCTGGTCCACGTGGGCCTCTGGAAACACCATATATTTT
CDR3: CAWSTWASGNTIYF

size: NA
V: TRBV5-1
D: NA
J: TRBJ2-7
DNA: TGCGCCAGCACCCTCAGGGGGGGCAACTACGAGCAGTACTTC
CDR3: CASTLRGGNYEQYF

size: NA
V: TRBV2
D: TRBD2
J: TRBJ2-3
DNA: TGTGCCAGCAGGGAGGGACTAGCGGAACACACAGATACGCAGTATTTT
CDR3: CASREGLAEHTDTQYF

size: NA
V: TRBV7-6
D: NA
J: TRBJ1-4
DNA: TGTGCCAGCAGCGTGGGATTTGCAACTAATGAAAAACTGTTTTTT
CDR3: CASSVGFATNEKLFF

size: NA
V: TRBV30
D: TRBD1
J: TRBJ1-5
DNA: TGTGCCTGGAGTCGGCCGGAAGACAGGGATTATAGCAATCAGCCCCAGCATTTT
CDR3: CAWSRPEDRDYSNQPQHF

size: NA
V: TRBV9
D: NA
J: TRBJ2-7
DNA: TGTGCCAGCAGCACAAGGGAAGAGTACGAGCAGTACTTC
CDR3: CASSTREEYEQYF

size: few
V: TRBV19
D: NA
J: TRBJ1-2
DNA: TGTGCCAGTATCCCCGAACCCGGCTATGGCTACACCTTC
CDR3: CASIPEPGYGYTF

size: NA
V: TRBV29-1
D: NA
J: TRBJ2-3
DNA: TGCAGCTGTTGGTACCTAGCTCGCGATACGCAGTATTTT
CDR3: CSCWYLARDTQYF

size: few
V: TRBV19
D: TRBD1
J: TRBJ1-4
DNA: TGTGCCAGTAGTATCCCCCGTCAGGGGGGAGGCGAAAAACTGTTTTTT
CDR3: CASSIPRQGGGEKLFF